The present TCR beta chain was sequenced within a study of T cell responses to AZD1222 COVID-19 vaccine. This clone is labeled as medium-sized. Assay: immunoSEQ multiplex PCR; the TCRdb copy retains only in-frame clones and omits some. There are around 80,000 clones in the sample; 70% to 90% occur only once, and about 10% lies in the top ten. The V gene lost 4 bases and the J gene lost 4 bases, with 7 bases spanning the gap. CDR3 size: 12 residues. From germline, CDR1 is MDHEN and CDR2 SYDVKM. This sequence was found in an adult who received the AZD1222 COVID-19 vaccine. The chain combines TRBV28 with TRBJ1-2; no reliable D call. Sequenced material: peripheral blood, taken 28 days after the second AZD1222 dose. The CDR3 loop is CASSSRRYGYTF. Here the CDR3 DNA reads TGTGCCAGCAGTTCCCGCCGCTATGGCTACACCTTC.